The TCR beta chain under discussion was sequenced for a study of ipilimumab plus nivolumab after autologous stem cell transplantation. Study-wide context: Patients received a median of roughly five ipilimumab and roughly eight nivolumab doses.

This table comes from immunoSEQ multiplex PCR, and its TCRdb copy is limited to in-frame clones, with some not included. Among some 41,000 clones, 92% were seen once, and the ten largest hold approximately 0.92%. The CDR3 spans 11 residues. Germline lookup yields CDR1 SGHKS and CDR2 YYEKEE (reference sequence). V was clipped by 3 bases and J by 10 bases, with 8 bases between them. The chain has TRBV5-5 and TRBJ2-1; D is perhaps TRBD1 (5 bases). Sequences were derived from PBMCs, sampled in a trial of ipilimumab plus nivolumab as post-transplant consolidation. This TCR was sampled from a male donor with multiple myeloma. The chain's CDR3 is CASSSQAEQFF. CDR3 DNA: TGTGCCAGCAGCTCACAGGCGGAGCAGTTCTTC.